Below are 23 T cell receptor beta chains sequenced from a single sample in a study of shared clonotypes between healthy human individuals. Profiling relied on immunoSEQ multiplex PCR, and the TCRdb table lists in-frame clones only, not all of them. Altogether about 460,000 clones are present, roughly 80% being singletons, with the ten largest covering about 11%. Sequenced sample: PBMCs. The receptors were sampled from a woman aged 40 to 55 in good health. Some clones in this sample may be carry-over from other donors' samples.

To note about this clone: This probably arose from a read error, given a far larger clone one base away. The chain carries TRBV5-1 and TRBJ1-1, with TRBD1 as a possible D gene (5 bases). The CDR3 extends over 13 amino acids. Looked up from germline, CDR1 is SGHRS and CDR2 is YFSETQ. The V end was cut by 4 bases, the J end by 4 bases, with 11 bases between. CDR3 sequence (DNA): TGCGCCAGCAGCATGGGACGATGCACTGAAGCTTTCTTT. Translated, it gives CASSMGRCTEAFF.

With regard to this clone: It is likely a read error: a sequence one base away is far more abundant. This specimen includes other DNA sequences encoding the same CDR3. The V and J genes are TRBV9 and TRBJ2-5, with D tentatively TRBD1 or TRBD2 (5 bases each). Trimming took off 0 bases at V and 2 bases at J, with 5 bases between the two ends. The CDR3 covers 13 residues. Germline V gene data show CDR1 as SGDLS and CDR2 as YYNGEE. CDR3 in DNA: TGTGCCAGCAGCGTAGGGGGGCAAGAGACCCAGTACTTC. This codes for CASSVGGQETQYF.

This rearrangement joins TRBV28 to TRBJ2-3, with TRBD2 matching 8 bases. Germline-derived CDR1 and CDR2 are MDHEN and SYDVKM. J was trimmed by 7 bases and V by 2 bases; bases with no gene match: 5. The CDR3 totals 14 residues. CDR3 region: CASSLTRTSYTQYF. The CDR3 DNA is TGTGCCAGCAGTTTAACTCGGACTAGCTATACGCAGTATTTT. The full variable domain, completed using reference TRBV28 and TRBJ2-3, is DVKVTQSSRYLVKRTGEKVFLECVQDMDHENMFWYRQDPGLGLRLIYFSYDVKMKEKGDIPEGYSVSREKKERFSLILESASTNQTSMYLCASSLTRTSYTQYFGPGTRLTVL.

V is TRBV6-1 and J is TRBJ1-2, with 8 bases matching TRBD1. V shed 4 bases, J shed 9 bases, and the junction held 4 bases outside the gene matches. Germline values: CDR1 MNHNS, CDR2 SASEGT. The CDR3 extends over 12 amino acids. The CDR3 DNA is TGTGCCAGCAGTGGGACAGGGTTGAGCTACACCTTC. This sequence encodes CASSGTGLSYTF.

This chain connects TRBV27 to TRBJ2-1, with 11 nucleotides matching TRBD2. With V trimmed by 3 bases and J by 7 bases, 2 bases remained unmatched. CDR3 size: 14 residues. The germline gives CDR1 MNHEY, CDR2 SMNVEV (reference sequence). The CDR3 sequence: CASSLTSGINEQFF. As DNA, the CDR3 is TGTGCCAGCAGTTTGACTAGCGGGATTAATGAGCAGTTCTTC.

This clone was detected only a few times. A read error may produce the germline difference seen at one junction end. The chain uses TRBV7-3 and TRBJ2-5, with 8 bases that match TRBD2. CDR3 length equals 15 residues. The germline V gene has CDR1 SGHTA and CDR2 FQGTGA. CDR3 residues: CGSSISGTSQETQYF. The CDR3 nucleotides are TGTGGCAGCAGCATCTCCGGGACTAGTCAAGAGACCCAGTACTTC.

Many counts were recorded for this clone. This chain joins TRBV9 and TRBJ2-7; D unresolved. Germline V gene data show CDR1 as SGDLS and CDR2 as YYNGEE. Trimming took off 0 bases at V and 5 bases at J, with 9 bases between the two ends. There are 13 residues in the CDR3. The DNA for the CDR3 is TGTGCCAGCAGCGTAGGGGAACCCAACGAGCAGTACTTC. It translates to CASSVGEPNEQYF.

The chain joins TRBV19 to TRBJ2-7; 8 positions match TRBD2. Trimming cost V 2 bases and J 7 bases; bases outside gene matches: 10. From germline, CDR1 is LNHDA and CDR2 SQIVND (reference sequence). The CDR3 consists of 15 residues. DNA of the CDR3: TGTGCCAGTAGTATACAAGCGGGAGATGGTGTGGAGCAGTACTTC. It codes for CASSIQAGDGVEQYF. Full variable domain (remainder filled in from reference TRBV19 and TRBJ2-7): DGGITQSPKYLFRKEGQNVTLSCEQNLNHDAMYWYRQDPGQGLRLIYYSQIVNDFQKGDIAEGYSVSREKKESFPLTVTSAQKNPTAFYLCASSIQAGDGVEQYFGPGTRLTVT.

The V call is TRBV11-3, the J call TRBJ2-1, with 9 bases identical to TRBD1. The CDR3 is 17 amino acids. V was clipped by 1 base and J by 2 bases; unmatched bases: 6. Germline V CDR1 and CDR2: SGHNT, YENEEA. The CDR3 loop is CASSLGFGQGTYNEQFF. CDR3 coding DNA: TGTGCCAGCAGCTTAGGTTTCGGACAGGGGACCTACAATGAGCAGTTCTTC.

On this clone itself: This sequence is one base from a far larger clone and is likely a read error. Other DNA sequences in the sample encode the same CDR3. V usage is TRBV28 and J usage is TRBJ1-4; D call uncertain. The length of the CDR3 is 14 residues. V dropped 3 bases and J dropped 4 bases, with 9 bases sitting between them. Germline V gene sequence: CDR1 MDHEN, CDR2 SYDVKM. CDR3 sequence (DNA): TGTGCCAGCAGTTTCCGAGACCTTAATGAAAAACTGTTTTTT. Translating gives CASSFRDLNEKLFF.

This clone was seen just once. The chain couples TRBV9 to TRBJ1-1, with 7 bases aligning to TRBD1. CDR3 length equals 13 residues. Germline V lookup: CDR1 SGDLS, CDR2 YYNGEE. J lost 8 bases, V lost 4 bases, and 8 bases had no gene match. In nucleotides, the CDR3 is TGTGCCAGCAGCTCCCAAACAGGGGAGGAAGCTTTCTTT. It translates to CASSSQTGEEAFF.

The rearrangement uses TRBV6-4 and TRBJ2-2; D perhaps matches TRBD1 (5 bases). V lost 2 bases to trimming and J lost 4 bases, with 8 bases between them. Germline CDR1 is MRHNA and CDR2 is SNTAGT. The CDR3 spans 14 residues. The CDR3 bases are TGTGCCAGCAGTGACGGTACAGGCACCGGGGAGCTGTTTTTT. Its protein is CASSDGTGTGELFF.

The rearrangement joins TRBV5-6 to TRBJ2-5, with TRBD2 matching 7 bases. V lost 3 bases and J lost 2; bases outside the gene matches: 7. Looked up from germline, CDR1 is SGHDT and CDR2 is YYEEEE. This CDR3 has 15 amino acids. In DNA form, the CDR3 reads TGTGCCAGCAGCTCCCTAGCGGAGAGACAAGAGACCCAGTACTTC. It yields the protein CASSSLAERQETQYF.

Turning to this clone: A read error is possible here, since a much larger clone lies one base away. The chain joins TRBV7-8 to TRBJ1-1; D call uncertain. The CDR3 consists of 13 residues. Germline assignment: CDR1 SGHVS and CDR2 FQNEAQ. The CDR3 here is CASSFTLNTEALF. The CDR3 coding sequence is TGTGCCAGCAGCTTTACACTGAACACTGAAGCTCTCTTT.

This rearrangement joins TRBV18 to TRBJ1-3; D is ambiguous. The CDR3 covers 16 residues. Trimming took 5 bases from V and 0 from J, leaving 14 bases between them. Looked up from germline, CDR1 is KGHSH and CDR2 is LQKENI. The CDR3 nucleotides read TGTGCCAGCTCAGCTACCCGACCAAGCTCTGGAAACACCATATATTTT. Encoded protein: CASSATRPSSGNTIYF. The variable domain in full, with the rest retrieved from reference TRBV18 and TRBJ1-3, is NAGVMQNPRHLVRRRGQEARLRCSPMKGHSHVYWYRQLPEEGLKFMVYLQKENIIDESGMPKERFSAEFPKEGPSILRIQQVVRGDSAAYFCASSATRPSSGNTIYFGEGSWLTVV.

Turning to this clone: A much larger clone sits a single nucleotide away, making a read error possible. The chain combines TRBV12-5 with TRBJ2-1; 7 bases map to TRBD2. The CDR3 loop spans 11 amino acids. Germline values: CDR1 LGHNT, CDR2 FRNRAP. As DNA, the CDR3 is TGTGCTAGCTCGGGGGGTGGTGAGCGGTTCTTC. Its protein is CASSGGGERFF.

The chain recombines TRBV10-3 with TRBJ1-3, with D uncertain. Germline V CDR1 and CDR2: ENHRY, SYGVKD. CDR3 length equals 15 residues. Trimming cost V 0 bases and J 0 bases, with 6 bases left between them. DNA for the CDR3: TGTGCCATCAGTGAGTCAGGCATCTCTGGAAACACCATATATTTT. Amino acid sequence: CAISESGISGNTIYF.

This rearrangement joins TRBV11-2 to TRBJ2-1, with 13 bases that match TRBD2. The CDR3 consists of 14 residues. Per the germline V gene, CDR1 is SGHAT and CDR2 is FQNNGV. J was trimmed by 9 bases and V by 5 bases; bases with no gene match: 4. Here the CDR3 reads CASSGRTSGSEQFF. The CDR3 nucleotides read TGTGCCAGCAGCGGACGGACTAGCGGGAGTGAGCAGTTCTTC. The full variable domain, rest sourced from reference TRBV11-2 and TRBJ2-1, is EAGVAQSPRYKIIEKRQSVAFWCNPISGHATLYWYQQILGQGPKLLIQFQNNGVVDDSQLPKDRFSAERLKGVDSTLKIQPAKLEDSAVYLCASSGRTSGSEQFFGPGTRLTVL.

The V gene is TRBV6-6, the J gene TRBJ2-7; D not resolved. This CDR3 is built from 11 residues. Trimming removed 5 bases from V and 5 bases from J, with 7 bases in between. The germline gives CDR1 MNHNY, CDR2 SVGAGI (reference sequence). CDR3 sequence reads: CASSGFDEQYF. The DNA of the CDR3 is TGTGCCAGCAGTGGTTTTGACGAGCAGTACTTC.

This chain uses TRBV5-1 with TRBJ2-2, with 7 bases aligning to TRBD2. CDR3 length: 16 residues. The germline gives CDR1 SGHRS, CDR2 YFSETQ. J was trimmed by 4 bases and V by 1 base; bases with no gene match: 7. The CDR3 nucleotides read TGCGCCAGCAGCTTGCATGCGGGAGCGGGCACCGGGGAGCTGTTTTTT. Protein sequence: CASSLHAGAGTGELFF.

The rearrangement joins TRBV6-5 to TRBJ2-1; D unresolved. The germline V gene encodes CDR1 MNHEY and CDR2 SVGAGI. The V and J ends lost 2 bases and 1 base respectively, with 12 bases between them. This CDR3 is built from 16 residues. CDR3 residues: CASSYGSANSYNEQFF. CDR3 nucleotide sequence: TGTGCCAGCAGTTACGGGTCGGCAAATTCCTACAATGAGCAGTTCTTC.

This clone was seen at least ten times. The rearrangement links TRBV21-1 to TRBJ2-7; whether TRBD2, the table's D call, matches the DNA was not checked. TRBV21-1 is shown as a pseudogene. CDR3 length: 15 residues. The CDR3 sequence is CASSKQVAGNYEQYF. CDR3 DNA: TGTGCCAGCAGCAAGCAGGTAGCGGGAAACTACGAGCAGTACTTC.

The chain links TRBV5-6 to TRBJ2-5, with D possibly TRBD1 on 6 matching bases. The tail of the sequence fits TRBJ2-7 better, so the J call may be wrong. Germline assignment: CDR1 SGHDT and CDR2 YYEEEE. The CDR3 totals 14 residues. Here the CDR3 DNA reads TGTGCCAGCAGCTTGGAAGGGGGTAGGTACGAGCAGTACTTC. This encodes CASSLEGGRYEQYF.